This T cell receptor (beta chain) comes out of a study of early stage breast cancer tumors. This table comes from immunoSEQ multiplex PCR, and its TCRdb copy is limited to in-frame clones, with some not included. Here the sample spans 20,000 or so clones, 60% to 85% being singletons. This clone appeared a few times. The sequenced material came from blood. This sequence originates from a person aged 60 to 70 with breast cancer.

The CDR3 loop reads CASSLGQGAGNTIYF. The CDR3 DNA is TGTGCCAGCAGCTTAGGACAGGGGGCTGGAAACACCATATATTTT. The V gene is TRBV4-2, the J gene TRBJ1-3, with 10 bases matching TRBD1. This CDR3 contains 15 residues. V dropped 5 bases and J dropped 2; count of bases not matched to a gene: 3. The germline V gene has CDR1 LGHNA and CDR2 YNFKEQ.